These 10 T cell receptor beta chains came from one sample sequenced in a study of T-cell reconstitution after alpha-beta-depleted transplantation in children. The TCRbeta library incorporated unique molecular identifiers. TCRdb re-called the PCR reads through MiXCR, storing one row per CDR3 protein. The sample holds about 830,000 distinct CDR3 sequences, 16% seen once. Specimen: PBMCs, mostly from graft donor cells, collected 360 days after TCRalphabeta/CD19-depleted stem cell transplant. The origin of the receptors is a male patient between 10 and 17 years old who had a stem cell transplant for acute lymphoblastic leukemia, so the T cells may come from the graft donor.

V gene TRBV4-3 combines with J gene TRBJ2-1; 10 bases match TRBD2. The junction had 3 bases not matched to a gene; V was cut back by 4 bases and J by 6 bases. CDR1 is LGHNA, CDR2 YSLEER, per germline. This CDR3 region has 14 residues. The chain's CDR3 is CASSLQRGGNEQFF. For the CDR3, the DNA is TGCGCCAGCAGCCTACAGCGGGGGGGCAATGAGCAGTTCTTC.

This clonotype was seen ten or more times. This rearrangement joins TRBV4-2 to TRBJ2-2; 13 bases align to TRBD2. Germline CDR1 LGHNA, CDR2 YNFKEQ. This CDR3 region has 18 residues. V was clipped by 0 bases and J by 6 bases; unmatched bases: 7. CDR3 protein: CASSQDNGLAGESGELFF. The CDR3 nucleotides are TGTGCCAGCAGCCAAGATAACGGACTAGCGGGAGAGTCCGGGGAGCTGTTTTTT.

In DNA form, the CDR3 reads TGCGCCAGCAGCCAAGGAGTGGGGACGGACTATGGCTACACCTTC. It codes for CASSQGVGTDYGYTF. The V call is TRBV4-1, the J call TRBJ1-2; possible D gene TRBD1, 5 bases. The CDR3 consists of 15 residues. The germline V gene has CDR1 MGHRA and CDR2 YSYEKL. V lost 1 base and J 3 bases, leaving 12 bases between the germline ends.

A few counts support this clonotype. This chain connects TRBV7-2 to TRBJ2-2; no clear D. CDR1 is SGHTA and CDR2 is FQGNSA in the germline V gene. V was cut by 1 base and J by 4 bases, with 7 bases left in between. The CDR3 is 14 residues long. This chain's CDR3 is CASSLGFFTGELFF. The CDR3 DNA follows: TGTGCCAGCAGCTTAGGATTTTTCACCGGGGAGCTGTTTTTT.

This clonotype was seen only a few times. This chain connects TRBV4-1 to TRBJ2-7; 8 bases fit TRBD1. This CDR3 comprises 14 residues. Germline values: CDR1 MGHRA, CDR2 YSYEKL. Trimming at V came to 3 bases and at J to 0 bases, leaving 1 base not matched to a gene. CDR3 DNA: TGCGCCAGCAGCCACGGACAGGGCTCCTACGAGCAGTACTTC. It codes for CASSHGQGSYEQYF.

This clonotype was seen only a few times. V is TRBV24-1 and J is TRBJ2-1, with TRBD2 matching over 10 bases. V was clipped by 0 bases and J by 12 bases; unmatched bases: 10. Germline V gene data show CDR1 as KGHDR and CDR2 as SFDVKD. This CDR3 has 16 residues. CDR3 coding DNA: TGTGCCACCAGTGATTTGGACAGGGGCAGCGGGAGGGGGCAGTTCTTC. Amino acids: CATSDLDRGSGRGQFF.

There are a few counts of this clonotype. The chain uses TRBV4-1 and TRBJ2-2; D gene unclear. CDR3 size: 14 residues. CDR1 is MGHRA and CDR2 is YSYEKL in the germline V gene. Trimming removed 5 bases at V and 1 base at J, with 8 bases between. The CDR3 loop reads CASSGWWNTGELFF. The CDR3 DNA reads TGCGCCAGCAGCGGGTGGTGGAACACCGGGGAGCTGTTTTTT.

This chain joins TRBV9 and TRBJ2-2; D is unresolved. V gave up 1 base and J gave up 1 base, with 8 bases separating them. Per germline, CDR1 SGDLS and CDR2 YYNGEE. This CDR3 comprises 15 residues. Here the CDR3 DNA reads TGTGCCAGCAGCGTAATCAGCCAGAACACCGGGGAGCTGTTTTTT. It encodes CASSVISQNTGELFF.

The sample holds a few counts of this clonotype. The rearrangement links TRBV13 to TRBJ2-7, with TRBD2 as a possible D gene (7 bases). The CDR3 totals 17 residues. CDR1 is PRHDT and CDR2 is FYEKMQ in the germline V gene (reference sequence). V was shortened by 5 bases and J by 6 bases, with 26 bases between the two germline ends. Here the CDR3 DNA reads TGTGCCAGCAGCCAAGGGGGGGAGCGGGTTACACCGGGCGAGCAGTACTTC. Its translation is CASSQGGERVTPGEQYF.

This clonotype was seen a few times. The chain uses TRBV7-2 and TRBJ2-7; TRBD1 matches 10 bases. The J segment lost 5 bases and the V segment lost 5 bases, leaving 6 bases of the junction unmatched. Germline values: CDR1 SGHTA, CDR2 FQGNSA. This CDR3 contains 14 residues. The DNA for the CDR3 is TGTGCCAGCAGCCTAGGGACAGGGGTCGACGAGCAGTACTTC. The encoded protein is CASSLGTGVDEQYF.